One and the same sample provided the 24 T cell receptor beta chains below, sequenced in a study of beta chain features in type 1 diabetes. Expressed TCRB transcripts were sequenced because the isolated RNA had all been reverse transcribed beforehand. Here immunoSEQ multiplex PCR was the method, and the copy in TCRdb shows in-frame clones only, minus some. Here the sample spans about 150,000 clones, about 8.5% being singletons. What was sequenced was central memory CD4+ T cells from blood. These receptor sequences come from a young man in good health.

The chain joins TRBV11-3 to TRBJ2-1; no clear D. CDR3 length equals 13 residues. The ends were cut back, 4 bases at V and 4 bases at J, with 8 bases in the middle. Germline-derived CDR1 and CDR2 are SGHNT and YENEEA. The CDR3 is CASSSLRYNEQFF. The CDR3 coding sequence is TGTGCCAGCAGCTCGCTGAGATACAATGAGCAGTTCTTC. The whole variable domain, filled in from reference TRBV11-3 and TRBJ2-1, reads EAGVVQSPRYKIIEKKQPVAFWCNPISGHNTLYWYLQNLGQGPELLIRYENEEAVDDSQLPKDRFSAERLKGVDSTLKIQPAELGDSAVYLCASSSLRYNEQFFGPGTRLTVL.

Only a few counts were recorded for this clone. The V call is TRBV19, the J call TRBJ2-3; D is perhaps TRBD2 (5 bases). The V and J ends lost 3 bases and 2 bases respectively, with 15 bases between them. This CDR3 comprises 16 residues. Germline V lookup: CDR1 LNHDA, CDR2 SQIVND (reference sequence). CDR3 sequence (DNA): TGTGCCAGTAGTATGGGAGTGGGCCTGAACACAGATACGCAGTATTTT. It yields the protein CASSMGVGLNTDTQYF.

In DNA form, the CDR3 reads TGTGCCAGCAGCTTAGACAGCGGTCGAACCTACGAGCAGTACTTC. Translation: CASSLDSGRTYEQYF. The gene calls are TRBV7-2 and TRBJ2-7; D possibly corresponds to TRBD2 (5 bases). Trimming removed 1 base at V and 2 bases at J, with 12 bases between. The CDR3 extends over 15 amino acids. The germline V gene encodes CDR1 SGHTA and CDR2 FQGNSA.

This clone was seen at least ten times. The chain links TRBV5-1 to TRBJ2-7, with TRBD1 matching over 7 bases. With 4 bases clipped from V and 6 bases from J, the junction kept 7 bases outside the gene matches. Germline V CDR1 and CDR2: SGHRS, YFSETQ. The CDR3 is 13 residues long. DNA of the CDR3: TGCGCCAGCAGCGCACAGGGGAGTGGCGAGCAGTACTTC. It encodes CASSAQGSGEQYF. Supplemented by reference TRBV5-1 and TRBJ2-7, the full variable domain reads KAGVTQTPRYLIKTRGQQVTLSCSPISGHRSVSWYQQTPGQGLQFLFEYFSETQRNKGNFPGRFSGRQFSNSRSEMNVSTLELGDSALYLCASSAQGSGEQYFGPGTRLTVT.

Remarks on this clone: The same CDR3 can be traced to other DNA sequences in this sample. The chain recombines TRBV18 with TRBJ1-1, with D maybe TRBD1 (6 bases). V lost 6 bases and J 1 base, leaving 12 bases between the germline ends. CDR3 length equals 14 residues. Germline loops: CDR1 KGHSH, CDR2 LQKENI. The CDR3 here is CASSPGQSNTEAFF. CDR3 nucleotides: TGTGCCAGCTCGCCGGGACAATCGAACACTGAAGCTTTCTTT. The whole variable domain, filled in from reference TRBV18 and TRBJ1-1, reads NAGVMQNPRHLVRRRGQEARLRCSPMKGHSHVYWYRQLPEEGLKFMVYLQKENIIDESGMPKERFSAEFPKEGPSILRIQQVVRGDSAAYFCASSPGQSNTEAFFGQGTRLTVV.

The chain is built from TRBV6-6 and TRBJ2-3, with 8 bases that match TRBD2. J gave up 0 bases and V 9 bases, and 2 bases lay outside the gene matches. The germline V gene encodes CDR1 MNHNY and CDR2 SVGAGI (reference sequence). The CDR3 has 13 residues. In DNA form, the CDR3 reads TGTGCCAGTAAGCGGGGGAGCACAGATACGCAGTATTTT. Protein sequence: CASKRGSTDTQYF.

The rearrangement uses TRBV28 and TRBJ2-7; 7 bases are shared with TRBD2. Germline-derived CDR1 and CDR2 are MDHEN and SYDVKM. CDR3 length: 14 residues. The V and J ends lost 0 bases and 7 bases, in that order; junction bases with no gene match: 6. The CDR3, as DNA: TGTGCCAGCAGTTTATGGGTGAGGGGAGGGGAGCAGTACTTC. Protein product: CASSLWVRGGEQYF.

In its sample, this clone was seen many times. The V and J genes are TRBV7-9 and TRBJ1-5; the D gene is possibly TRBD1 (6 bases). The CDR3 consists of 15 residues. V lost 2 bases and J lost 5, with 13 bases in between. Looked up from germline, CDR1 is SEHNR and CDR2 is FQNEAQ (reference sequence). The CDR3 region is CASSLQGTADQPQHF. The CDR3, as DNA: TGTGCCAGCAGCTTACAGGGGACGGCAGATCAGCCCCAGCATTTT.

This clone was picked up many times. The gene calls are TRBV28 and TRBJ2-7; perhaps TRBD2 as D (5 bases). V shed 5 bases and J shed 1 base, with 12 bases lying between them. Germline-derived CDR1 and CDR2 are MDHEN and SYDVKM. The CDR3 has 14 residues. The CDR3 protein is CASSHRGKSYEQYF. The CDR3 region has the DNA TGTGCCAGCAGTCACCGGGGTAAATCCTACGAGCAGTACTTC. Together with reference TRBV28 and TRBJ2-7, the CDR3 gives the full variable domain: DVKVTQSSRYLVKRTGEKVFLECVQDMDHENMFWYRQDPGLGLRLIYFSYDVKMKEKGDIPEGYSVSREKKERFSLILESASTNQTSMYLCASSHRGKSYEQYFGPGTRLTVT.

There are many counts of this clone. This chain links TRBV4-1 with TRBJ2-3; no clear D. CDR1 and CDR2 from the germline V gene are MGHRA and YSYEKL. The CDR3 is 13 residues long. V gave up 2 bases and J gave up 2 bases, with 5 bases separating them. The CDR3 reads CASSQRVTDTQYF. For the CDR3, the DNA is TGCGCCAGCAGCCAACGGGTCACAGATACGCAGTATTTT.

Many counts were recorded for this clone. This sample also contains other DNA sequences that code for the same CDR3. The chain combines TRBV7-2 with TRBJ2-7, with D uncertain. Germline assignment: CDR1 SGHTA and CDR2 FQGNSA. V shed 5 bases and J shed 3 bases, with 8 bases lying between them. CDR3 length: 12 residues. The CDR3 loop is CASSHGSYEQYF. CDR3 nucleotide sequence: TGTGCCAGCAGCCACGGTAGCTACGAGCAGTACTTC.

In its sample, this clone was seen a few times. This chain joins TRBV15 and TRBJ2-7; D is perhaps TRBD1 (5 bases). The CDR3 has 15 amino acids. From germline, CDR1 is LNHNV and CDR2 YYDKDF (reference sequence). V was shortened by 1 base and J by 3 bases, with 13 bases between the two germline ends. CDR3 loop: CATSRVGQGYYEQYF. The DNA of the CDR3 is TGTGCCACCAGCAGAGTCGGGCAGGGATACTACGAGCAGTACTTC.

This sequence joins TRBV7-2 and TRBJ2-1; D perhaps matches TRBD2 (6 bases). The length of the CDR3 is 16 residues. Germline V CDR1 and CDR2: SGHTA, FQGNSA. The ends were cut back, 4 bases at V and 4 bases at J, with 17 bases in the middle. The CDR3 DNA follows: TGTGCCAGCAGCTCGACTCTAGCGCCTCAATACAATGAGCAGTTCTTC. Translated, it gives CASSSTLAPQYNEQFF. The variable domain in full, with the rest retrieved from reference TRBV7-2 and TRBJ2-1, is GAGVSQSPSNKVTEKGKDVELRCDPISGHTALYWYRQSLGQGLEFLIYFQGNSAPDKSGLPSDRFSAERTGGSVSTLTIQRTQQEDSAVYLCASSSTLAPQYNEQFFGPGTRLTVL.

The gene calls are TRBV19 and TRBJ2-6; no clear D. Germline V lookup: CDR1 LNHDA, CDR2 SQIVND (reference sequence). This CDR3 comprises 18 residues. The V end was cut by 4 bases, the J end by 2 bases, with 18 bases between. CDR3 DNA sequence: TGTGCCAGTAGTACAAACCGGGTCTTGGTGACTGGGGCCAACGTCCTGACTTTC. Translated, it gives CASSTNRVLVTGANVLTF.

This clone was counted ten times or more. The chain is built from TRBV18 and TRBJ2-5, with D possibly being TRBD1 (5 bases). Germline CDR1 and CDR2: KGHSH and LQKENI. This CDR3 has 13 amino acids. Trimming took off 8 bases at V and 5 bases at J, with 15 bases between the two ends. CDR3 protein: CASQKTARETQYF. For the CDR3, the DNA is TGTGCCAGCCAGAAGACAGCCCGGGAGACCCAGTACTTC. Variable domain in full (rest from reference TRBV18 and TRBJ2-5): NAGVMQNPRHLVRRRGQEARLRCSPMKGHSHVYWYRQLPEEGLKFMVYLQKENIIDESGMPKERFSAEFPKEGPSILRIQQVVRGDSAAYFCASQKTARETQYFGPGTRLLVL.

This clone came up a few times. The chain joins TRBV5-1 to TRBJ1-1, with 9 bases lining up with TRBD1. The CDR3 has 16 residues. J lost 3 bases, V lost 0 bases, and 6 bases had no gene match. CDR1 is SGHRS and CDR2 is YFSETQ in the germline V gene. CDR3 loop: CASSLEQGARDTEAFF. CDR3 bases: TGCGCCAGCAGCTTGGAACAGGGGGCGAGGGACACTGAAGCTTTCTTT.

The chain couples TRBV28 to TRBJ1-1; D unresolved. This CDR3 comprises 14 residues. Germline CDR1 MDHEN, CDR2 SYDVKM. V shed 3 bases and J shed 0 bases, with 8 bases lying between them. The CDR3 DNA is TGTGCCAGCAGTTTCGCAGGCATGAACACTGAAGCTTTCTTT. This encodes CASSFAGMNTEAFF. Full variable domain (remainder filled in from reference TRBV28 and TRBJ1-1): DVKVTQSSRYLVKRTGEKVFLECVQDMDHENMFWYRQDPGLGLRLIYFSYDVKMKEKGDIPEGYSVSREKKERFSLILESASTNQTSMYLCASSFAGMNTEAFFGQGTRLTVV.

This clone was detected a few times. The rearrangement uses TRBV25-1 and TRBJ2-3, with TRBD1 matching 9 bases. The junction had 5 bases not matched to a gene; V was cut back by 9 bases and J by 1 base. The CDR3 totals 14 residues. The germline V gene encodes CDR1 MGHDK and CDR2 SYGVNS. The CDR3 region is CASGQGRGTDTQYF. The CDR3 bases are TGTGCCAGTGGACAGGGGAGAGGCACAGATACGCAGTATTTT. Filled out from reference TRBV25-1 and TRBJ2-3, the complete variable domain reads EADIYQTPRYLVIGTGKKITLECSQTMGHDKMYWYQQDPGMELHLIHYSYGVNSTEKGDLSSESTVSRIRTEHFPLTLESARPSHTSQYLCASGQGRGTDTQYFGPGTRLTVL.

The chain carries TRBV11-3 and TRBJ2-1; D might be TRBD1 (5 bases). The CDR3 runs 19 residues. Trimming left V 1 base short and J 4 bases short, with 23 bases between. CDR1 and CDR2 from the germline V gene are SGHNT and YENEEA. Here the CDR3 reads CASSLGPQGPDPPYNEQFF. CDR3 in DNA: TGTGCCAGCAGCTTAGGTCCGCAGGGCCCTGACCCTCCTTACAATGAGCAGTTCTTC. Looking up the rest from reference TRBV11-3 and TRBJ2-1 gives the full variable domain: EAGVVQSPRYKIIEKKQPVAFWCNPISGHNTLYWYLQNLGQGPELLIRYENEEAVDDSQLPKDRFSAERLKGVDSTLKIQPAELGDSAVYLCASSLGPQGPDPPYNEQFFGPGTRLTVL.

This clone was seen repeatedly, ten times or more. Different DNA sequences within this sample yield the same CDR3. This sequence joins TRBV7-2 and TRBJ2-7; 10 bases agree with TRBD1. The V and J ends lost 4 bases and 4 bases, in that order; junction bases with no gene match: 4. The CDR3 is 14 amino acids. Germline V gene sequence: CDR1 SGHTA, CDR2 FQGNSA. The CDR3: CASSSGTGVYEQYF. The CDR3 nucleotides are TGTGCCAGCAGCTCCGGGACAGGGGTATACGAGCAGTACTTC.

In this sample, this clone turned up a few times. This rearrangement joins TRBV7-2 to TRBJ2-5, with D possibly matching TRBD2 (7 bases). The germline V and J ends were trimmed by 1 base and 4 bases, with 13 bases remaining between them. CDR3 length: 15 amino acids. CDR1 and CDR2 (germline): SGHTA, FQGNSA. CDR3 residues: CASSLDGGGRETQYF. CDR3 nucleotide sequence: TGTGCCAGCAGCTTAGACGGCGGGGGCCGAGAGACCCAGTACTTC.

A few counts support this clone. The chain is built from TRBV5-1 and TRBJ1-4, with D perhaps matching TRBD1 (6 bases). Trimming left V 3 bases short and J 8 bases short, with 14 bases between. The CDR3 has 14 residues. Per germline, CDR1 SGHRS and CDR2 YFSETQ. The CDR3 sequence is CASSSTGGWEKLFF. The CDR3 DNA follows: TGCGCCAGCAGCTCGACAGGCGGTTGGGAAAAACTGTTTTTT. The variable domain in full, completed from reference TRBV5-1 and TRBJ1-4, reads KAGVTQTPRYLIKTRGQQVTLSCSPISGHRSVSWYQQTPGQGLQFLFEYFSETQRNKGNFPGRFSGRQFSNSRSEMNVSTLELGDSALYLCASSSTGGWEKLFFGSGTQLSVL.

This clone has more than one count but fewer than ten. V usage is TRBV7-2 and J usage is TRBJ1-1; 7 positions agree with TRBD1. Germline loops: CDR1 SGHTA, CDR2 FQGNSA. J was trimmed by 3 bases and V by 6 bases; bases with no gene match: 7. The CDR3 length is 14 residues. DNA of the CDR3: TGTGCCAGCAGTTCCCAGCAGGGGGACACTGAAGCTTTCTTT. Translation: CASSSQQGDTEAFF.

This rearrangement joins TRBV5-4 to TRBJ2-3, with TRBD2 matching 14 bases. The V segment lost 4 bases and the J segment 3 bases; nucleotides outside the gene matches: 4. In germline, CDR1 is SGHNT, CDR2 YYREEE (reference sequence). The CDR3 is 16 residues long. The CDR3 sequence is CASSRGLAGATDTQYF. The CDR3, as DNA: TGTGCCAGCAGCCGGGGACTAGCGGGAGCGACAGATACGCAGTATTTT.